Presented here are 3 T cell receptor beta chains from one specimen sequenced in a study of CD8+CD57+ T cells in acquired aplastic anemia. Patients picked for sequencing had shown CD8+CD57+ cell expansion detected by flow cytometry. CDR3 and TCR beta VDJ profiling relied on genomic DNA as the template. Each CDR3 protein gets one entry after TCRdb re-called the reads with MiXCR. The sample lists roughly 120,000 distinct CDR3 sequences, 50% to 60% occurring once. The specimen was sorted CD4+, CD8+, or CD8+CD57+ T cells (not recorded which) from PBMCs. The receptors were gathered from a human donor with aplastic anemia.

The gene calls are TRBV11-2 and TRBJ2-1; 7 nucleotides line up with TRBD2. This CDR3 spans 15 amino acids. In germline, CDR1 is SGHAT, CDR2 FQNNGV. The trim removed 4 bases at V and 6 bases at J, leaving 9 bases unmatched. CDR3 nucleotide sequence: TGTGCCAGCAGCTCGATCAAGCGGGACGTCAATGAGCAGTTCTTC. Translated: CASSSIKRDVNEQFF.

The V gene is TRBV9, the J gene TRBJ1-1; no definite D call. Germline CDR1 SGDLS, CDR2 YYNGEE. The V end lost 0 bases, the J end lost 7 bases, and 10 bases lay between the germline ends. This CDR3 region has 13 residues. The DNA for the CDR3 is TGTGCCAGCAGCGTAGGGGTTTACGGTGAAGCTTTCTTT. It translates to CASSVGVYGEAFF.

This clonotype has just a few counts. The genes are TRBV6-5 and TRBJ2-3, with TRBD1 matching 8 bases. This CDR3 spans 16 amino acids. Losses at the gene ends were 2 bases for V and 5 bases for J; bases not matched to a gene: 9. Germline V CDR1 and CDR2: MNHEY, SVGAGI. CDR3 DNA: TGTGCCAGCAGTTACACCGAGACAGGGGCGCAAGATACGCAGTATTTT. Translation gives CASSYTETGAQDTQYF.